The TCR beta chain described here comes from a study of cytomegalovirus exposure and HLA in healthy donors. It was with 60 Vbeta and 13 Jbeta primers that the PCR ran. This table comes from immunoSEQ multiplex PCR, and its TCRdb copy is limited to in-frame clones, with some not included. The sample includes roughly 100,000 clones, approximately 87% of them seen just once. Germline loops: CDR1 MNHNS, CDR2 SASEGT. Unmatched junction bases numbered 6, after V lost 8 bases and J lost 1 base. The CDR3 contains 15 residues. Sequencing input: PBMCs. The rearrangement joins TRBV6-1 to TRBJ2-5, with 11 bases identical to TRBD2. The receptor comes from a man aged 35-49 years in good health and CMV-seronegative. The CDR3 loop reads CASAPLAGAQETQYF. As DNA, the CDR3 is TGTGCCAGCGCGCCACTAGCGGGGGCCCAAGAGACCCAGTACTTC.